This entry is about one TCR beta chain. There are 14 residues in the CDR3. CDR1 SGHNT and CDR2 YYREEE come from the germline V gene (reference sequence). V lost 3 bases, J lost 3 bases, and 3 bases stayed unmatched. The data were taken from a study of blood T cell repertoires in COVID-19. Study in general: Researchers got acute and convalescent COVID-19 samples from the United States, Italy and Spain. T cells, B-cell-depleted T cells, or PBMCs provided the cDNA or gDNA that served as material.

As processed by the authors: Counts of nucleated cells, estimated from reference gene primer amplification, were obtained. Measured with immunoSEQ multiplex PCR; TCRdb has only the in-frame clones, and not every one. V, J and clone size were drawn from that table, and D and trimming were deduced from the DNA. The profile shows about 200,000 clones, about 85% of them singletons. This receptor was obtained from a woman over 75 with acute or convalescent COVID-19. Sequencing used peripheral blood. This chain connects TRBV5-4 to TRBJ1-5; 7 bases fit TRBD1. This chain's CDR3 is CASSSQGDNQPQHF. The CDR3 DNA reads TGTGCCAGCAGCTCCCAGGGGGACAATCAGCCCCAGCATTTT.